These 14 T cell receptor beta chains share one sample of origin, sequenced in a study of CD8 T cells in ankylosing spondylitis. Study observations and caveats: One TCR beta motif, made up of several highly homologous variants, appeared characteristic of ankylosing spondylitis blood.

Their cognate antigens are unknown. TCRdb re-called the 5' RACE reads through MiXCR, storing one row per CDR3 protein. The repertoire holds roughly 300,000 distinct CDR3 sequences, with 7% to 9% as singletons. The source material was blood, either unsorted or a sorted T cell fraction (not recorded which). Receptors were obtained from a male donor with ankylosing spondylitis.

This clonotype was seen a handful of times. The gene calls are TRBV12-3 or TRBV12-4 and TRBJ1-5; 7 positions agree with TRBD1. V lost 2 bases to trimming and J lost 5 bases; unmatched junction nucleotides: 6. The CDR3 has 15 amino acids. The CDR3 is CASSLRQGNDQPQHF. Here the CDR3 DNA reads TGTGCCAGCAGTTTAAGACAGGGAAATGATCAGCCCCAGCATTTT.

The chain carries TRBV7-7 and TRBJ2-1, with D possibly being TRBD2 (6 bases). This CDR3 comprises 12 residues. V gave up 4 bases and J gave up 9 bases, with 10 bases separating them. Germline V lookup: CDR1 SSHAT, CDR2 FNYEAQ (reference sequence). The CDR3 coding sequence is TGTGCCAGCAGCTCAGCGGGCGGTGAGCAGTTCTTC. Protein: CASSSAGGEQFF. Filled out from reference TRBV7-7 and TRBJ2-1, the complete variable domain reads GAGVSQSPRYKVTKRGQDVTLRCDPISSHATLYWYQQALGQGPEFLTYFNYEAQPDKSGLPSDRFSAERPEGSISTLTIQRTEQRDSAMYRCASSSAGGEQFFGPGTRLTVL.

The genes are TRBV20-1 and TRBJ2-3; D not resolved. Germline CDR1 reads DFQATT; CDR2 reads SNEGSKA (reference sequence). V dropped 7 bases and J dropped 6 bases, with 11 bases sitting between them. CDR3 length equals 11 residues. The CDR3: CSVIPQDTQYF. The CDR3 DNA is TGCAGTGTAATCCCGCAGGATACGCAGTATTTT.

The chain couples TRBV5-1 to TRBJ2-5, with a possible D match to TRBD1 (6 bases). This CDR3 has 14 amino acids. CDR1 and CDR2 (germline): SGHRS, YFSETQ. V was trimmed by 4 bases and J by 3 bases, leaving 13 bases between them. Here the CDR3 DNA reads TGCGCCAGCAGCCTCCGGGACACCAAAGAGACCCAGTACTTC. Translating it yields CASSLRDTKETQYF.

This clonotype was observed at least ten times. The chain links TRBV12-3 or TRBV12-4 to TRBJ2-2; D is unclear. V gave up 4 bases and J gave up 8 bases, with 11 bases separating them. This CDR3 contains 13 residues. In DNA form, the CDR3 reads TGTGCCAGCAGTTGGACCGGGCTGGGGGAGCTGTTTTTT. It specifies CASSWTGLGELFF.

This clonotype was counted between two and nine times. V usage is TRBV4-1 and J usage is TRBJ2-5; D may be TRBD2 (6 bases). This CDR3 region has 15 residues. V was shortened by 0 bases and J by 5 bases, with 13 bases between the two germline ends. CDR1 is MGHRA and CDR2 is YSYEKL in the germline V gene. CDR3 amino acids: CASSQEEGMGETQYF. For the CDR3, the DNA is TGCGCCAGCAGCCAAGAGGAGGGGATGGGGGAGACCCAGTACTTC.

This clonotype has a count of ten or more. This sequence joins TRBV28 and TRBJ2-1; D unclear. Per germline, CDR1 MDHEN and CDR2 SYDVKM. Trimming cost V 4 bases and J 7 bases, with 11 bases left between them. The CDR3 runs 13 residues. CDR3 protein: CASSSPTVNEQFF. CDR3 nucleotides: TGTGCCAGCAGTTCCCCTACGGTAAATGAGCAGTTCTTC.

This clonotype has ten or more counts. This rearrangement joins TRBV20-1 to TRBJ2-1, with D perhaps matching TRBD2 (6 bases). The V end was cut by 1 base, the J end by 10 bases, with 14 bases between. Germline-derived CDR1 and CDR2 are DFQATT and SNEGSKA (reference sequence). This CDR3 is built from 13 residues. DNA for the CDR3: TGCAGTGCTAGAGTGGCGGGGTCCATAGAGCAGTTCTTC. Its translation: CSARVAGSIEQFF.

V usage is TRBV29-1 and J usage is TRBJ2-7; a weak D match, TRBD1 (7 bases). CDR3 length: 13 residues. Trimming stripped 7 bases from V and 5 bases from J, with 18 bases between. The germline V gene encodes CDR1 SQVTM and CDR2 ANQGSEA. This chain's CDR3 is CSAGGTALDEQYF. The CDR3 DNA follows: TGCAGCGCCGGCGGGACAGCGCTAGACGAGCAGTACTTC.

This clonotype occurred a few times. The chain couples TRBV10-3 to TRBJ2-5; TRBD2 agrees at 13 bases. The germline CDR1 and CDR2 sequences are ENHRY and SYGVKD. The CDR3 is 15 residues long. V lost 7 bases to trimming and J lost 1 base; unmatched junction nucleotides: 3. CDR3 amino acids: CAINRLAGGQETQYF. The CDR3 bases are TGTGCCATCAACAGACTAGCGGGAGGCCAAGAGACCCAGTACTTC.

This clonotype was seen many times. This chain's CDR3 is CASILSAPTSYNEQFF. The DNA of the CDR3 is TGTGCCAGCATTCTCTCGGCCCCGACTAGCTACAATGAGCAGTTCTTC. The gene calls are TRBV6-2 or TRBV6-3 and TRBJ2-1, with TRBD2 as a possible D gene (6 bases). The CDR3 runs 16 residues. V lost 7 bases, J lost 3 bases, and 19 bases lay in between. Germline CDR1 MNHEY, CDR2 SVGEGT.

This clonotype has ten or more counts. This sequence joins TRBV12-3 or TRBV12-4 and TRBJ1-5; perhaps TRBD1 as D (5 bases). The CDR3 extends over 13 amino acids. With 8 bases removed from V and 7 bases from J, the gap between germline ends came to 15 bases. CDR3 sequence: CASQLSGEQPQHF. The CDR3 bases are TGTGCCAGCCAATTGTCGGGGGAACAGCCCCAGCATTTT.

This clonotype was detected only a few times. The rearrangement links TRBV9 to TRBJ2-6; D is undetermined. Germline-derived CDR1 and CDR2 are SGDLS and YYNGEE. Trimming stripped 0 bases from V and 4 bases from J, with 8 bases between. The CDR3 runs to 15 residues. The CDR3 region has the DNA TGTGCCAGCAGCGTAGGGTCACGCGGGGCCAACGTCCTGACTTTC. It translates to CASSVGSRGANVLTF.

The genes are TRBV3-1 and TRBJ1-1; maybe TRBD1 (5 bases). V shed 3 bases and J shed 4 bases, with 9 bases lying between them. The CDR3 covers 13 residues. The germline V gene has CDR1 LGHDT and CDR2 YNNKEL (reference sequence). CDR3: CASSQGGITEAFF. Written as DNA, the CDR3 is TGTGCCAGCAGCCAGGGGGGGATCACTGAAGCTTTCTTT.